This T cell receptor (beta chain) was recorded in a study of OX40 agonist ivuxolimab in advanced cancers. Study at large: Patients received intravenous ivuxolimab every 2 weeks at 0.01 to 10 mg/kg. A partial response was reached by three patients: one with hepatocellular carcinoma and two with cutaneous melanoma.

Of note for this clone: The antigen is undetermined.

Generated by immunoSEQ multiplex PCR, the TCRdb table keeps only in-frame clones and is missing some. The sample yields over 70,000 clones, approximately 90% seen once. V trimming: 1 base; J trimming: 4 bases; junction bases outside the gene matches: 8. This CDR3 is 16 amino acids long. The germline CDR1 and CDR2 sequences are SSHAT and FNYEAQ (reference sequence). Study-wide results and caveats: The average count of expanded clones was higher among CD8+ T cells than among CD4+. At 0.1 to 3.0 mg/kg and by week 6, CD4+ and CD8+ T cells in the blood had expanded clonally.

The chain is built from TRBV7-7 and TRBJ2-5, with 8 bases aligning to TRBD1. Sequences were derived from CD4+ or CD8+ T cells sorted from blood, sampled in a trial of the OX40 agonist ivuxolimab. This TCR came from an adult with an advanced solid tumor such as melanoma, head and neck, liver or kidney cancer. This CDR3 is CASSLGSDRGGETQYF. The CDR3 region has the DNA TGTGCCAGCAGCTTAGGATCCGACAGGGGAGGAGAGACCCAGTACTTC.